The 30 T cell receptor beta chains given below trace back to one sample, sequenced in a study of cytomegalovirus exposure and HLA in healthy donors. The PCR had 60 Vbeta and 13 Jbeta primers. Assay used: immunoSEQ multiplex PCR; TCRdb lists only in-frame clones, some missing. The table records about 120,000 clones, 17% of them present only once. The specimen sequenced was PBMCs. Receptors originate from a female donor in good health and CMV-seropositive.

This chain connects TRBV30 to TRBJ2-7; 8 bases match TRBD2. In germline, CDR1 is GTSNPN, CDR2 SVGIG (reference sequence). The V gene end was trimmed by 0 bases and the J gene end by 7 bases; junction bases not matched to a gene: 14. This CDR3 region has 16 residues. The CDR3 nucleotides are TGTGCCTGGAGTGTGGGACTAGGACCTATCCTGGGGGAGCAGTACTTC. It codes for CAWSVGLGPILGEQYF.

The rearrangement joins TRBV27 to TRBJ1-2, with D possibly being TRBD1 (5 bases). Trimming took off 0 bases at V and 4 bases at J, with 15 bases between the two ends. Germline V gives CDR1 MNHEY, CDR2 SMNVEV (reference sequence). This CDR3 comprises 16 residues. The CDR3 protein is CASSLSSPFTGYGYTF. The CDR3 DNA is TGTGCCAGCAGTTTATCGAGTCCGTTCACAGGCTATGGCTACACCTTC.

The chain is built from TRBV2 and TRBJ2-3; D remains unclear. Germline assignment: CDR1 SNHLY and CDR2 FYNNEI. Trimming stripped 6 bases from V and 2 bases from J, with 6 bases between. The CDR3 sequence is 12 residues long. The CDR3: CASRADTDTQYF. In nucleotides, the CDR3 is TGTGCCAGCAGGGCAGACACAGATACGCAGTATTTT.

This clone was counted a few times. This chain joins TRBV4-3 and TRBJ2-3, with 9 bases lining up with TRBD1. Trimming cost V 3 bases and J 3 bases; bases outside gene matches: 10. The CDR3 is made up of 17 amino acids. Germline V gives CDR1 LGHNA, CDR2 YSLEER. The CDR3 DNA is TGCGCCAGCAGCCATGCCTTCCGGGACAGGGTTACAGATACGCAGTATTTT. Translated: CASSHAFRDRVTDTQYF.

The chain links TRBV4-3 to TRBJ2-3; TRBD2 matches at 7 bases. The CDR3 spans 16 residues. V lost 0 bases to trimming and J lost 3 bases; unmatched junction nucleotides: 6. Germline CDR1 LGHNA, CDR2 YSLEER. CDR3 nucleotides: TGCGCCAGCAGCCAAGATCTGACGGGAGGTACAGATACGCAGTATTTT. Its protein is CASSQDLTGGTDTQYF.

The chain couples TRBV4-2 to TRBJ2-1, with 15 bases aligning to TRBD2. After removal of 2 bases from V and 7 bases from J, the junction contained 3 bases not matched to a gene. The CDR3 loop spans 16 amino acids. CDR1 LGHNA and CDR2 YNFKEQ come from the germline V gene. The CDR3 nucleotides are TGTGCCAGCAGCCAATGGACTAGCGGGAGGGGAAATGAGCAGTTCTTC. Protein sequence: CASSQWTSGRGNEQFF.

The chain employs TRBV19 and TRBJ2-7; TRBD1 aligns across 9 bases. CDR1 is LNHDA and CDR2 is SQIVND in the germline V gene (reference sequence). Trimming cost V 4 bases and J 6 bases; bases outside gene matches: 13. The CDR3 has 16 amino acids. The CDR3 DNA follows: TGTGCCAGTAGTAACCGCGCCGGGACAGGGCTCCTCGAGCAGTACTTC. It codes for CASSNRAGTGLLEQYF. Drawing the rest from reference TRBV19 and TRBJ2-7, the complete variable domain is DGGITQSPKYLFRKEGQNVTLSCEQNLNHDAMYWYRQDPGQGLRLIYYSQIVNDFQKGDIAEGYSVSREKKESFPLTVTSAQKNPTAFYLCASSNRAGTGLLEQYFGPGTRLTVT.

V gene TRBV30 combines with J gene TRBJ2-5; D may be TRBD1 (6 bases). TRBJ2-7 matches the DNA end more closely, so the J call is doubtful. From germline, CDR1 is GTSNPN and CDR2 SVGIG (reference sequence). The CDR3 is 14 residues long. For the CDR3, the DNA is TGTGCCTGGAGTGCGACAGGTTCCTCCCGCGAGCAGTACTTC. This encodes CAWSATGSSREQYF.

The chain is built from TRBV7-2 and TRBJ1-2; 7 bases map to TRBD1. The CDR3 consists of 15 residues. Germline CDR1 reads SGHTA; CDR2 reads FQGNSA. The V and J ends lost 1 base and 4 bases, in that order; junction bases with no gene match: 6. CDR3: CASSLDRGPLYGYTF. CDR3 nucleotides: TGTGCCAGCAGCTTAGACAGGGGACCGCTCTATGGCTACACCTTC.

The chain has TRBV27 and TRBJ2-6, with a tentative D call TRBD1 (6 bases). The CDR3 loop spans 18 amino acids. CDR1 is MNHEY, CDR2 SMNVEV, per germline (reference sequence). Trimming took 6 bases from V and 4 from J, leaving 22 bases between them. The CDR3 DNA follows: TGTGCCAGCAGATCAGACAGACAGGTCCTAGGCGGGGCCAACGTCCTGACTTTC. Translation: CASRSDRQVLGGANVLTF.

The V and J genes are TRBV6-1 and TRBJ2-1; the D gene is possibly TRBD2 (5 bases). The CDR3 is 15 amino acids. CDR1 and CDR2 (germline): MNHNS, SASEGT. The V and J ends lost 7 bases and 1 base respectively, with 14 bases between them. In DNA form, the CDR3 reads TGTGCCAGCACCCCGGCTAGCAGATCCTACAATGAGCAGTTCTTC. Translating gives CASTPASRSYNEQFF.

The table lists this clone with a count of one. This chain connects TRBV5-1 to TRBJ2-3; 7 bases line up with TRBD2. V trimming: 3 bases; J trimming: 3 bases; junction bases outside the gene matches: 13. The CDR3 consists of 17 residues. The germline V gene encodes CDR1 SGHRS and CDR2 YFSETQ. The DNA of the CDR3 is TGCGCCAGCAGCTCCAGCCTCGGAGGGAGGGTTACAGATACGCAGTATTTT. Translated, it gives CASSSSLGGRVTDTQYF.

This clone has a handful of counts. V and J are TRBV29-1 and TRBJ2-1, with D tentatively TRBD2 (5 bases). Germline V CDR1 and CDR2: SQVTM, ANQGSEA. The length of the CDR3 is 17 residues. V lost 7 bases and J lost 0, with 22 bases in between. The CDR3 bases are TGCAGCGCCGCCGGCGGGCTGGAAATTAGCTCCTACAATGAGCAGTTCTTC. This sequence encodes CSAAGGLEISSYNEQFF.

This chain uses TRBV28 with TRBJ1-2; tentative D call: TRBD1 (5 bases). The CDR3 length is 12 residues. Trimming left V 5 bases short and J 4 bases short, with 8 bases between. Per the germline V gene, CDR1 is MDHEN and CDR2 is SYDVKM. The CDR3 nucleotides read TGTGCCAGCAGTATTACAGGCTATGGCTACACCTTC. Its translation is CASSITGYGYTF.

The chain links TRBV6-7 to TRBJ1-5; no firm D call. TRBV6-7 is an ORF, with its function uncertain. The CDR3 runs 16 residues. The V and J ends lost 4 bases and 4 bases respectively, with 17 bases between them. The CDR3 loop is CASSWPVTTDNQPQHF. CDR3 DNA sequence: TGTGCCAGCAGTTGGCCCGTGACAACTGATAATCAGCCCCAGCATTTT.

There are a few counts of this clone. The chain links TRBV6-5 to TRBJ2-7, with 11 bases identical to TRBD1. The germline CDR1 and CDR2 sequences are MNHEY and SVGAGI. This CDR3 is 15 amino acids long. With 2 bases clipped from V and 4 bases from J, the junction kept 4 bases outside the gene matches. The chain's CDR3 is CASSYGGTGGYEQYF. The CDR3 coding sequence is TGTGCCAGCAGTTACGGGGGGACAGGGGGTTACGAGCAGTACTTC.

J is TRBJ2-1 and V is TRBV5-1, with D tentatively TRBD2 (6 bases). The CDR3 sequence is 11 residues long. Trimming cost V 5 bases and J 10 bases, with 10 bases left between them. CDR1 and CDR2 (germline): SGHRS, YFSETQ. In nucleotides, the CDR3 is TGCGCCAGCAGTTTTGGGAGGGAGCAGTTCTTC. Its protein product is CASSFGREQFF.

In its sample, this clone was seen a few times. The chain recombines TRBV29-1 with TRBJ2-7, with 9 bases identical to TRBD2. The CDR3 contains 14 residues. Per germline, CDR1 SQVTM and CDR2 ANQGSEA. V dropped 4 bases and J dropped 6; count of bases not matched to a gene: 10. CDR3 loop: CSVGLTSGPGEQYF. The CDR3, as DNA: TGCAGCGTTGGTTTGACTAGCGGTCCTGGCGAGCAGTACTTC.

The rearrangement uses TRBV7-9 and TRBJ1-5; a weak D match, TRBD1 (6 bases). The CDR3 runs 15 residues. V was pared by 5 bases and J by 4 bases, with 15 bases between. Germline-derived CDR1 and CDR2 are SEHNR and FQNEAQ (reference sequence). CDR3 amino acids: CASSEGGQLNQPQHF. The CDR3 DNA reads TGTGCCAGCAGCGAGGGGGGGCAGCTTAATCAGCCCCAGCATTTT. Together with reference TRBV7-9 and TRBJ1-5, the CDR3 gives the full variable domain: DTGVSQNPRHKITKRGQNVTFRCDPISEHNRLYWYRQTLGQGPEFLTYFQNEAQLEKSRLLSDRFSAERPKGSFSTLEIQRTEQGDSAMYLCASSEGGQLNQPQHFGDGTRLSIL.

This clone was observed a handful of times. The V and J genes are TRBV6-5 and TRBJ2-2; tentative D call: TRBD2 (6 bases). The V gene's germline CDR1 is MNHEY and CDR2 SVGAGI. The CDR3 has 15 amino acids. Trimming shortened V by 6 bases and J by 0 bases, and 11 bases separated the two germline ends. CDR3 DNA sequence: TGTGCCAGCAGAACCGGGGGAGCGAACACCGGGGAGCTGTTTTTT. Protein sequence: CASRTGGANTGELFF.

The chain joins TRBV7-2 to TRBJ2-5, with 9 bases that match TRBD2. Looked up from germline, CDR1 is SGHTA and CDR2 is FQGNSA. With V trimmed by 6 bases and J by 3 bases, 2 bases remained unmatched. This CDR3 is built from 13 residues. The DNA for the CDR3 is TGTGCCAGCAGGACTAGCGGAGAAGAGACCCAGTACTTC. Protein sequence: CASRTSGEETQYF. Full variable domain (rest looked up from reference TRBV7-2 and TRBJ2-5): GAGVSQSPSNKVTEKGKDVELRCDPISGHTALYWYRQSLGQGLEFLIYFQGNSAPDKSGLPSDRFSAERTGGSVSTLTIQRTQQEDSAVYLCASRTSGEETQYFGPGTRLLVL.

The V call is TRBV6-6, the J call TRBJ2-7, with 7 bases matching TRBD1. This CDR3 spans 12 amino acids. V was clipped by 10 bases and J by 1 base; unmatched bases: 4. Germline V gene data show CDR1 as MNHNY and CDR2 as SVGAGI (reference sequence). The CDR3 sequence is CATNRGSYEQYF. The CDR3 DNA sequence: TGTGCCACCAACAGGGGTTCCTACGAGCAGTACTTC.

V and J are TRBV5-1 and TRBJ2-2, with D possibly TRBD1 on 5 matching bases. V was trimmed by 1 base and J by 10 bases, leaving 14 bases between them. The CDR3 loop spans 14 amino acids. Germline assignment: CDR1 SGHRS and CDR2 YFSETQ. The CDR3 loop reads CASSLTGQEEELFF. CDR3 in DNA: TGCGCCAGCAGCTTGACAGGTCAAGAGGAGGAGCTGTTTTTT.

The sample holds a few counts of this clone. This same CDR3 is encoded by further DNA sequences in the sample. V and J are TRBV4-2 and TRBJ2-3; D might be TRBD2 (6 bases). V was pared by 0 bases and J by 0 bases, with 10 bases between. CDR1 and CDR2 (germline): LGHNA, YNFKEQ. The CDR3 has 16 residues. The CDR3 nucleotides read TGTGCCAGCAGCCAAGAATGGAGGGCTAGCACAGATACGCAGTATTTT. Protein sequence: CASSQEWRASTDTQYF.

The chain links TRBV6-6 to TRBJ1-5; 7 positions agree with TRBD1. V dropped 6 bases and J dropped 2; count of bases not matched to a gene: 10. Per germline, CDR1 MNHNY and CDR2 SVGAGI (reference sequence). The CDR3 runs 16 residues. The CDR3 loop reads CASSSPGGGGNQPQHF. The CDR3 bases are TGTGCCAGCAGCTCCCCGGGAGGGGGCGGCAATCAGCCCCAGCATTTT.

This chain uses TRBV6-4 with TRBJ2-1, with D perhaps TRBD2 (6 bases). The V end lost 3 bases, the J end lost 0 bases, and 12 bases lay between the germline ends. The CDR3 is made up of 16 amino acids. In germline, CDR1 is MRHNA, CDR2 SNTAGT. The CDR3 coding sequence is TGTGCCAGCAGTGAGTTTGCGGGGTTCTCCTACAATGAGCAGTTCTTC. Residues: CASSEFAGFSYNEQFF.

V usage is TRBV7-6 and J usage is TRBJ2-5; the match to TRBD2 covers 12 bases. With V trimmed by 5 bases and J by 4 bases, 8 bases remained unmatched. CDR1 is SGHVS and CDR2 is FNYEAQ in the germline V gene. CDR3 length equals 16 residues. CDR3: CASSEGLAGFRETQYF. The DNA of the CDR3 is TGTGCCAGCAGCGAAGGACTAGCGGGATTCCGAGAGACCCAGTACTTC.

The CDR3 DNA follows: TGCGCCAGCACCCCAGGTTTCGAGCAGTACTTC. Translation gives CASTPGFEQYF. This chain connects TRBV10-1 to TRBJ2-7, with D hard to call. Germline V gives CDR1 WNHNN, CDR2 SYGVQD (reference sequence). Trimming shortened V by 7 bases and J by 6 bases, and 10 bases separated the two germline ends. The CDR3 runs to 11 residues.

The genes are TRBV5-1 and TRBJ1-4; 8 positions agree with TRBD1. Germline V gene sequence: CDR1 SGHRS, CDR2 YFSETQ. The CDR3 totals 16 residues. V trimming: 5 bases; J trimming: 0 bases; junction bases outside the gene matches: 6. CDR3 sequence (DNA): TGCGCCAGCAGGGCAGGGGGACAGGCAACTAATGAAAAACTGTTTTTT. This sequence encodes CASRAGGQATNEKLFF.

The V and J genes are TRBV4-3 and TRBJ2-7, with 7 bases aligning to TRBD2. The CDR3 totals 15 residues. V dropped 1 base and J dropped 3; count of bases not matched to a gene: 6. Germline V gene sequence: CDR1 LGHNA, CDR2 YSLEER. In DNA form, the CDR3 reads TGCGCCAGCAGCCAAGGAAGCAGGGACTACTACGAGCAGTACTTC. As protein: CASSQGSRDYYEQYF.